The sequence of this T cell receptor beta chain was determined in a study of blood T cell repertoires in COVID-19 (TCRdb year 2020). Study-wide context: Samples from collaborators originated in the United States, Italy and Spain and spanned both the acute and convalescent phases of COVID-19. The repertoires were released in a freely available public database intended as a resource for research on the immune response to SARS-CoV-2. The prospective study material was composed of cDNA or gDNA derived from T cells, B-cell-depleted T cells, or PBMCs. Sample metadata almost always included a de-identified subject ID, COVID-19 status, age in years and sex. Where available, HLA class I and class II types were taken from metadata supplied by the sample provider and were not determined by assay-based typing. Samples came from the ongoing ImmuneRACE study (first 160 participants) plus 1,254 subjects from 6 global collaborators. Deeply sampled blood TCRbeta repertoires from subjects exposed to, actively infected with, or recovered from COVID-19 were included in the dataset.

Comments on this clone: Its binding antigen is unknown. Qualities for individual bases were not recorded, and no much larger clone is one base off.

As encoded in the germline V gene, CDR1 is MNHEY while CDR2 is SVGAGI. V is cut by 4 bases and J by 7 bases, and the space between the germline ends is 19 bases. The CDR3 runs 15 residues from the cysteine to the phenylalanine. Left in the record is the CDR3 DNA by itself, 45 bases read in frame from the first base. TCRbeta CDR3 regions were amplified from genomic DNA by means of the immunoSEQ Assay, a bias-controlled multiplex PCR. In the paper's pipeline: Nucleated cell counts per sample were estimated from amplification of reference gene primers within the assay. To quantify the absolute abundance of each unique TCRbeta CDR3 rearrangement, sequence reads were collapsed and filtered. Productive Simpson clonality was computed per sample as the square root of Simpson's diversity index over productive rearrangements. Drawn from immuneACCESS, this table holds only the in-frame rearrangements with V and J called that TCRdb kept. Clones are partly lost; checked studies trace under half to an unresolved V gene and leave the rest unexplained. V, J and clone size are those of that table, while D and trimming were read from the DNA. For this sample the table gives around 200,000 clones, of which around nine tenths were detected only once. The ten largest clones add up to roughly 0.69% of the sample.

General study outcomes and caveats: How much clinical and demographic metadata was included differed by source and by participant, and the metadata was provided uncurated.

Each collaborating institution followed its own protocols to collect whole blood in K2EDTA tubes. For TCRbeta analysis, collaborator samples were shipped as frozen whole blood, as isolated PBMCs, or as DNA extracted from either sample type. The chain is encoded by TRBV6-5 joined to TRBJ1-2; possibly the D gene is TRBD1, per 5 matching bases. The sample was peripheral blood. This clonotype was sampled from a man aged 35 to 55 with acute or convalescent COVID-19. The nucleotide sequence reads TGTGCCAGCAGTTCGCCTTTTTCATCGGGGGGTGGCTACACCTTC. This gives the protein CASSSPFSSGGGYTF.